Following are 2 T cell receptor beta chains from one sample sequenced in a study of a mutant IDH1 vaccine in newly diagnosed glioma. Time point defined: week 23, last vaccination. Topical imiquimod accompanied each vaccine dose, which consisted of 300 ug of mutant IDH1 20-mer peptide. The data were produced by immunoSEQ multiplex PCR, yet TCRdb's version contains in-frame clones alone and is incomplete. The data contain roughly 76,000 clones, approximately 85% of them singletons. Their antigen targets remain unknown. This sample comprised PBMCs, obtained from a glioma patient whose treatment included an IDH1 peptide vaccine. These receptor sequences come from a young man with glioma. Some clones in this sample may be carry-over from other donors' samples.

Here the CDR3 reads CASSPGTGDQPQHF. The CDR3, as DNA: TGTGCCAGCAGCCCCGGGACAGGGGATCAGCCCCAGCATTTT. This sequence joins TRBV7-9 and TRBJ1-5; 10 nucleotides line up with TRBD1. From germline, CDR1 is SEHNR and CDR2 FQNEAQ (reference sequence). The V gene end was trimmed by 5 bases and the J gene end by 5 bases; junction bases not matched to a gene: 3. This CDR3 is 14 amino acids long.

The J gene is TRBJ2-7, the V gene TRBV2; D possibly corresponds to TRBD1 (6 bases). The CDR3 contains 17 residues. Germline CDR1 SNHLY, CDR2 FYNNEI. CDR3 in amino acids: CGSVIDLLTGAEYEQYF. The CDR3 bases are TGTGGTTCAGTGATAGACTTATTGACAGGAGCTGAATACGAGCAGTACTTC.